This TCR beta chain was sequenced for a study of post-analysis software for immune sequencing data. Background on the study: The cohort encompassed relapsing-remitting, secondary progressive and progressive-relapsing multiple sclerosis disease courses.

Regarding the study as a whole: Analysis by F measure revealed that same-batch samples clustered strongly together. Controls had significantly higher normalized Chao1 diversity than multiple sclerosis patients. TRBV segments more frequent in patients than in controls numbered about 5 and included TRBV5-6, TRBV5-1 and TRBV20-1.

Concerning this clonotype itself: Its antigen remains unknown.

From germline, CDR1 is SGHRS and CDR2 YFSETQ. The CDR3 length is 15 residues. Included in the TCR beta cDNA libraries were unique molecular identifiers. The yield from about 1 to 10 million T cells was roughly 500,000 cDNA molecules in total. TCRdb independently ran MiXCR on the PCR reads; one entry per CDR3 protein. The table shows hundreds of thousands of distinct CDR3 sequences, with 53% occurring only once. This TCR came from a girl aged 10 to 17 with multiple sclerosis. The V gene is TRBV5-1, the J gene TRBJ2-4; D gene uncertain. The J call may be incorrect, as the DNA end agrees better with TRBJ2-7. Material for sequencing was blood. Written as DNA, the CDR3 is TGCGCCAGCAGCTTGGGTTTATTTCTCTCCTACGAGCAGTACTTC. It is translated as CASSLGLFLSYEQYF.